This T cell receptor beta chain was identified during a study of T cell repertoires in ileal Crohn's disease. General observations from the study: Clonal expansions were more frequent in active smokers than non-smokers at surgery. High-frequency clones were more common in sorted CD8 than CD4 cells. Every patient over 26.8% clonality showed endoscopic recurrence.

Regarding time point: proximal margin of the surgical specimen (macroscopically non-inflamed). Patients were adults with ileal or ileocolonic Crohn's disease needing resection. Comment on this clone: Its antigen remains unidentified.

This CDR3 is 12 amino acids long. Germline-derived CDR1 and CDR2 are SGHDN and FVKESK. V lost 5 bases and J 5 bases, leaving 9 bases between the germline ends. Measured with immunoSEQ multiplex PCR; TCRdb has only the in-frame clones, and not every one. This sample yields approximately 6,100 clones, of which about three quarters are seen a single time; 6.5% belongs to the top ten. Sequenced material: ileal tissue. The V gene is TRBV14, the J gene TRBJ1-2, with no clear D. This TCR came from an adult with Crohn's disease. This CDR3 is CASSASPYGYTF. CDR3 DNA sequence: TGTGCCAGCAGCGCCAGTCCTTATGGCTACACCTTC.